Reported below is one T cell receptor (beta chain). Its cognate antigen is unknown. Measured with immunoSEQ multiplex PCR; TCRdb has only the in-frame clones, and not every one. The sample consists of some 43,000 clones, 81% of them appearing once. The CDR3 is 13 residues long. Trimming took 10 bases from V and 1 from J; bases not matched to a gene: 6. This entry is derived from a study of T cells in tumors after PD-1 blockade. Study-wide context: Daily vismodegib 150 mg continued in a subset of anti-PD-1-treated patients.

General observations from the study: Peripheral recruitment is suggested, as some novel exhausted tumor clones were in pre-treatment blood.

V is TRBV12-3 or TRBV12-4 and J is TRBJ2-5; 7 bases are a match to TRBD2. This TCR was sampled from a human donor with basal cell carcinoma. The starting material was PBMCs, obtained before anti-PD-1 treatment. CDR3 sequence reads: CATRGTTQETQYF. Written as DNA, the CDR3 is TGTGCCACGCGGGGGACTACCCAAGAGACCCAGTACTTC.